Listed here are 18 T cell receptor beta chains from one sample, sequenced in a study of T cell responses to AZD1222 COVID-19 vaccine. Sequencing was performed with immunoSEQ multiplex PCR; in TCRdb, only in-frame clones are kept and a portion is missing. The sample carries 130,000 to 150,000 clones, about 90% recorded once. The sequenced sample was peripheral blood, obtained on day 0 of AZD1222 vaccination. The source is an adult in good health.

The rearrangement links TRBV19 to TRBJ1-5; 8 nucleotides match TRBD1. The CDR3 length is 14 residues. The germline CDR1 and CDR2 sequences are LNHDA and SQIVND (reference sequence). The J segment lost 7 bases and the V segment lost 6 bases, leaving 8 bases of the junction unmatched. The CDR3 coding sequence is TGTGCCAGTAGAAAGGACAGGGCAGGGCAGCCCCAGCATTTT. Translating it yields CASRKDRAGQPQHF.

This chain links TRBV5-1 with TRBJ1-4; tentatively, D is TRBD1 (6 bases). Germline values: CDR1 SGHRS, CDR2 YFSETQ. The CDR3 loop spans 16 amino acids. V shed 0 bases and J shed 0 bases, with 9 bases lying between them. CDR3 DNA: TGCGCCAGCAGCTTGGGGACAGTTGCAACTAATGAAAAACTGTTTTTT. Translated, it gives CASSLGTVATNEKLFF.

This rearrangement joins TRBV19 to TRBJ2-1; D perhaps matches TRBD1 (6 bases). This CDR3 has 14 amino acids. Between the trimmed V and J ends, which lost 6 bases and 5 bases, there was a span of 14 bases. Germline V gene data show CDR1 as LNHDA and CDR2 as SQIVND (reference sequence). CDR3 nucleotide sequence: TGTGCCAGTAGGACTGGACAGCTAGACAATGAGCAGTTCTTC. This sequence encodes CASRTGQLDNEQFF.

The V gene is TRBV28, the J gene TRBJ2-2, with 9 nucleotides matching TRBD1. V lost 5 bases to trimming and J lost 3 bases; unmatched junction nucleotides: 1. In germline, CDR1 is MDHEN, CDR2 SYDVKM. This CDR3 has 14 amino acids. CDR3 DNA sequence: TGTGCCAGCAGTGGGACAGGGCACACCGGGGAGCTGTTTTTT. Protein sequence: CASSGTGHTGELFF.

J is TRBJ1-6 and V is TRBV5-1; 8 nucleotides agree with TRBD1. J was trimmed by 5 bases and V by 4 bases; bases with no gene match: 5. The CDR3 totals 15 residues. The germline CDR1 and CDR2 sequences are SGHRS and YFSETQ. The CDR3 DNA reads TGCGCCAGCAGCCCATGGACAGGGAATAATTCACCCCTCCACTTT. This sequence encodes CASSPWTGNNSPLHF.

DNA of the CDR3: TGTGCCAGCAGCTTATTGGGGGCTGTAAAAAACACCATATATTTT. Translating it yields CASSLLGAVKNTIYF. V usage is TRBV7-2 and J usage is TRBJ1-3; possible D gene TRBD1, 6 bases. The germline CDR1 and CDR2 sequences are SGHTA and FQGNSA. The V end was cut by 2 bases, the J end by 6 bases, with 14 bases between. The CDR3 loop spans 15 amino acids.

The chain carries TRBV18 and TRBJ1-2, with 9 bases fitting TRBD1. Trimming cost V 4 bases and J 4 bases; bases outside gene matches: 10. Germline V gene lookup returns CDR1 KGHSH and CDR2 LQKENI. The length of the CDR3 is 16 residues. The CDR3 region is CASSRARDRVSYGYTF. The CDR3 nucleotides read TGTGCCAGCTCACGCGCCCGGGACAGGGTGAGCTATGGCTACACCTTC. Together with reference TRBV18 and TRBJ1-2, the CDR3 gives the full variable domain: NAGVMQNPRHLVRRRGQEARLRCSPMKGHSHVYWYRQLPEEGLKFMVYLQKENIIDESGMPKERFSAEFPKEGPSILRIQQVVRGDSAAYFCASSRARDRVSYGYTFGSGTRLTVV.

With regard to this clone: The junction departs from germline at one end; a sequencing error may be responsible. The chain employs TRBV20-1 and TRBJ2-5; 7 nucleotides agree with TRBD1. There are 14 residues in the CDR3. Germline CDR1 is DFQATT and CDR2 is SNEGSKA (reference sequence). DNA of the CDR3: TGCAGTCCTAGTCCAGGGGGATCGGGAGAGACCCAGTACTTC. This gives the protein CSPSPGGSGETQYF.

This clone was seen only once. V gene TRBV20-1 combines with J gene TRBJ1-2, with a weak D call TRBD1 (5 bases). With 3 bases removed from V and 4 bases from J, the gap between germline ends came to 15 bases. This CDR3 has 14 amino acids. Germline-derived CDR1 and CDR2 are DFQATT and SNEGSKA (reference sequence). CDR3 in amino acids: CSASMGGSSYGYTF. CDR3 nucleotides: TGCAGTGCTAGTATGGGGGGATCGTCCTATGGCTACACCTTC.

The V gene is TRBV6-6, the J gene TRBJ2-7; D unresolved. Trimming pared 0 bases from V and 0 bases from J, leaving 6 bases between. The CDR3 spans 14 residues. Germline-derived CDR1 and CDR2 are MNHNY and SVGAGI (reference sequence). The CDR3 is CASSYSSGSYEQYF. The CDR3 coding sequence is TGTGCCAGCAGTTACTCGTCCGGCTCCTACGAGCAGTACTTC.

The rearrangement joins TRBV18 to TRBJ1-1; TRBD1 matches 8 bases. V dropped 2 bases and J dropped 1; count of bases not matched to a gene: 3. Germline V lookup: CDR1 KGHSH, CDR2 LQKENI. This CDR3 comprises 15 residues. DNA of the CDR3: TGTGCCAGCTCACCAATGACAGGGGAGAACACTGAAGCTTTCTTT. As protein: CASSPMTGENTEAFF.

The chain joins TRBV19 to TRBJ1-2, with 7 positions matching TRBD1. The junction had 9 bases not matched to a gene; V was cut back by 6 bases and J by 5 bases. The CDR3 has 14 residues. Germline V gene sequence: CDR1 LNHDA, CDR2 SQIVND (reference sequence). The CDR3 bases are TGTGCCAGTAGACAGACAGGGTTGCAATATGGCTACACCTTC. Residues: CASRQTGLQYGYTF. Variable domain in full (rest from reference TRBV19 and TRBJ1-2): DGGITQSPKYLFRKEGQNVTLSCEQNLNHDAMYWYRQDPGQGLRLIYYSQIVNDFQKGDIAEGYSVSREKKESFPLTVTSAQKNPTAFYLCASRQTGLQYGYTFGSGTRLTVV.

The chain carries TRBV18 and TRBJ2-7; D is unclear. Per the germline V gene, CDR1 is KGHSH and CDR2 is LQKENI. The CDR3 is 13 amino acids. V was clipped by 4 bases and J by 3 bases, with 10 bases between them. CDR3 nucleotide sequence: TGTGCCAGCTCACAACGTACGGTCTACGAGCAGTACTTC. Translated: CASSQRTVYEQYF.

The gene calls are TRBV18 and TRBJ1-4; tentatively, D is TRBD1 (6 bases). Trimming removed 3 bases from V and 5 bases from J, with 13 bases in between. The CDR3 runs to 15 residues. The germline V gene has CDR1 KGHSH and CDR2 LQKENI. The DNA of the CDR3 is TGTGCCAGCTCACCTTCCCCGGGGACAAATGAAAAACTGTTTTTT. Protein product: CASSPSPGTNEKLFF.

The chain has TRBV10-3 and TRBJ1-2, with D possibly matching TRBD1 (5 bases). Germline CDR1 is ENHRY and CDR2 is SYGVKD. Deletions cut 6 bases from V and 2 bases from J, with 13 bases between. This CDR3 is built from 14 residues. CDR3 protein: CAISGGGGNYGYTF. CDR3 bases: TGTGCCATCAGCGGGGGTGGGGGAAACTATGGCTACACCTTC.

This chain joins TRBV5-1 and TRBJ1-4; D is perhaps TRBD1 (6 bases). Trimming stripped 4 bases from V and 7 bases from J, with 17 bases between. Germline V lookup: CDR1 SGHRS, CDR2 YFSETQ. CDR3 length: 15 residues. CDR3 sequence: CASSAQGLIGEKLFF. CDR3 in DNA: TGCGCCAGCAGCGCACAGGGTTTAATAGGTGAAAAACTGTTTTTT.

The rearrangement joins TRBV6-2 or TRBV6-3 to TRBJ2-7; the D is unclear. Per the germline V gene, CDR1 is MNHEY and CDR2 is SVGEGT. V lost 5 bases and J lost 2, with 16 bases in between. The CDR3 is 15 amino acids. CDR3 in DNA: TGTGCCAGCAGTACCTCCCCGGGTATCCCCTACGAGCAGTACTTC. Its translation: CASSTSPGIPYEQYF.

V and J are TRBV5-8 and TRBJ1-1; D may be TRBD1 (6 bases). Germline V gives CDR1 SGHTS, CDR2 YDEGEE. V dropped 0 bases and J dropped 4 bases, with 13 bases sitting between them. The CDR3 is made up of 15 amino acids. The CDR3 region is CASSLGQAGGTEAFF. CDR3 nucleotide sequence: TGTGCCAGCAGCTTGGGACAGGCCGGGGGCACTGAAGCTTTCTTT.